This is a list of T cell receptor beta chains from one sample in a study of T cell responses to AZD1222 COVID-19 vaccine. Only in-frame clones appear in the TCRdb table, and some are missing; sequencing was by immunoSEQ multiplex PCR. The sample shows 200,000 or so clones, about 93% of them seen only once. Sequenced here: peripheral blood, sampled 28 days after the second AZD1222 dose. These receptors all stem from an adult who received the AZD1222 COVID-19 vaccine. Each CDR3 is given with its conserved first and last residue. A D gene is named only where the DNA matches it firmly. Size tells how often a clone was seen (once, few, many) or the class of an expanded clone, and some rows leave it out.

J gene | V gene | D gene | clone size | CDR3 protein | CDR3 DNA
TRBJ2-2 | TRBV5-4 | . | . | CASSRTATGELFF | TGTGCCAGCAGCCGGACAGCCACCGGGGAGCTGTTTTTT
TRBJ1-5 | TRBV7-9 | . | . | CASRPDGNQPQHF | TGTGCCAGCAGACCTGACGGTAATCAGCCCCAGCATTTT
TRBJ2-3 | TRBV11-3 | . | . | CASSLAGRSDTQYF | TGTGCCAGCAGCTTAGCGGGGCGATCAGATACGCAGTATTTT
TRBJ2-7 | TRBV5-1 | . | . | CASSYAEFYEQYF | TGCGCCAGCAGCTACGCGGAGTTCTACGAGCAGTACTTC
TRBJ1-2 | TRBV7-3 | TRBD1 | . | CASSLNPSDRANYGYTF | TGTGCCAGCAGCTTAAACCCCTCGGACAGGGCGAACTATGGCTACACCTTC
TRBJ1-1 | TRBV6-5 | TRBD1 | . | CASRPMLGGPEAFF | TGTGCCAGCAGGCCGATGCTAGGGGGCCCTGAAGCTTTCTTT
TRBJ1-2 | TRBV19 | . | . | CASSIRNPYGYTF | TGTGCCAGTAGTATTAGGAACCCCTATGGCTACACCTTC
TRBJ2-7 | TRBV27 | TRBD2 | . | CASRRTSGGRYEQYF | TGTGCCAGCAGGCGGACTAGCGGGGGGAGATACGAGCAGTACTTC
TRBJ1-2 | TRBV6-5 | . | . | CASSLGGGMDGYTF | TGTGCCAGCAGCCTCGGGGGGGGGATGGATGGCTACACCTTC
TRBJ1-2 | TRBV6-6 | . | . | CASSLGEGWTSGGYTF | TGTGCCAGCAGTCTCGGGGAGGGGTGGACCTCGGGAGGCTACACCTTC
TRBJ2-7 | TRBV7-6 | TRBD2 | . | CASSFGPAGGPYEQYF | TGTGCCAGCAGCTTCGGTCCAGCGGGGGGACCCTACGAGCAGTACTTC
TRBJ1-1 | TRBV12-3/TRBV12-4 | . | . | CASSPQGTEAFF | TGTGCCAGCAGTCCTCAGGGAACTGAAGCTTTCTTT
TRBJ2-3 | TRBV7-9 | TRBD1 | . | CASSAGTGGDTQYF | TGTGCCAGCAGCGCTGGGACAGGAGGGGATACGCAGTATTTT
TRBJ2-3 | TRBV20-1 | . | . | CSASGGGSTDTQYF | TGCAGTGCTAGTGGGGGCGGTAGCACAGATACGCAGTATTTT
TRBJ2-7 | TRBV19 | . | . | CASSIGPTGEQYF | TGTGCCAGTAGTATAGGTCCGACGGGGGAGCAGTACTTC
TRBJ1-2 | TRBV6-5 | TRBD1 | . | CASRMTGTYGYTF | TGTGCCAGCAGGATGACAGGGACCTATGGCTACACCTTC
TRBJ1-5 | TRBV6-5 | TRBD1 | . | CASSYDREGQPQHF | TGTGCCAGCAGTTACGACAGGGAAGGTCAGCCCCAGCATTTT
TRBJ2-3 | TRBV7-3 | TRBD2 | . | CASSRSGGQTSTDTQYF | TGTGCCAGCAGCCGTAGCGGGGGGCAAACTTCCACAGATACGCAGTATTTT
TRBJ1-1 | TRBV19 | . | . | CASSPPWASGTEAFF | TGTGCCAGTAGTCCCCCGTGGGCTTCTGGCACTGAAGCTTTCTTT
TRBJ1-5 | TRBV7-2 | TRBD1 | once | CASTLKGGYQPQHF | TGTGCCAGCACCTTAAAAGGGGGCTATCAGCCCCAGCATTTT
TRBJ1-1 | TRBV7-9 | . | . | CASSSEVRGAFF | TGTGCCAGCAGCTCGGAGGTTCGAGGAGCTTTCTTT
TRBJ2-2 | TRBV5-1 | . | . | CASTSDRTGQGELFF | TGCGCCAGCACCTCCGACAGGACCGGACAGGGGGAGCTGTTTTTT
TRBJ2-7 | TRBV6-5 | . | . | CASSRGRISYEQYF | TGTGCCAGCAGTCGAGGCAGGATCTCCTACGAGCAGTACTTC
TRBJ2-7 | TRBV5-1 | . | . | CASSLVLGRFSYEQYF | TGCGCCAGCAGCTTGGTTCTGGGACGATTCTCCTACGAGCAGTACTTC
TRBJ1-5 | TRBV18 | . | . | CASSPPLGLGNQPQHF | TGTGCCAGCTCACCACCGCTAGGCCTGGGCAATCAGCCCCAGCATTTT
TRBJ1-5 | TRBV4-1 | . | . | CASSHLMGTDQPQHF | TGCGCCAGCAGCCACTTAATGGGGACCGATCAGCCCCAGCATTTT
TRBJ2-3 | TRBV29-1 | . | . | CSVDRSGGNTDTQYF | TGCAGCGTTGATAGGTCGGGGGGCAACACAGATACGCAGTATTTT
TRBJ1-4 | TRBV3-1/TRBV3-2 | . | . | CASSQTDEKLFF | TGTGCCAGCAGCCAAACAGACGAAAAACTGTTTTTT
TRBJ1-1 | TRBV5-4 | . | many | CASSWGNTEAFF | TGTGCCAGCAGCTGGGGCAACACTGAAGCTTTCTTT
TRBJ1-6 | TRBV5-5 | . | . | CASSLGGGSYNSPLHF | TGTGCCAGCAGCTTGGGGGGCGGCTCCTATAATTCACCCCTCCACTTT
TRBJ1-3 | TRBV6-5 | . | . | CASRSGFSGNTIYF | TGTGCCAGCAGGTCAGGGTTCTCTGGAAACACCATATATTTT
TRBJ2-3 | TRBV4-3 | . | . | CASSQQLASPADTQYF | TGCGCCAGCAGCCAGCAGTTGGCCTCCCCGGCAGATACGCAGTATTTT
TRBJ2-3 | TRBV11-2 | . | . | CASSLNEGKAQYF | TGTGCCAGCAGCTTAAACGAGGGTAAGGCGCAGTATTTT
TRBJ1-6 | TRBV6-5 | . | . | CASSYAGVRNSPLHF | TGTGCCAGCAGTTACGCAGGGGTCAGAAATTCACCCCTCCACTTT
TRBJ2-2 | TRBV30 | . | . | CAWDSFVANTGELFF | TGTGCCTGGGACAGTTTCGTTGCGAACACCGGGGAGCTGTTTTTT
TRBJ1-6 | TRBV12-3/TRBV12-4 | . | once | CATRKGGNSPLHF | TGTGCCACCCGAAAGGGGGGGAATTCACCCCTCCACTTT
TRBJ2-5 | TRBV5-1 | . | . | CASSLEAGTETQYF | TGCGCCAGCAGCTTGGAGGCAGGAACGGAGACCCAGTACTTC
TRBJ2-3 | TRBV6-1 | TRBD2 | . | CASSERLSGGDTQYF | TGTGCCAGCAGTGAACGTCTTAGCGGGGGGGATACGCAGTATTTT
TRBJ1-5 | TRBV3-1/TRBV3-2 | . | . | CASSQGKGQPQHF | TGTGCCAGCAGCCAAGGGAAGGGTCAGCCCCAGCATTTT
TRBJ1-2 | TRBV6-5 | TRBD1 | . | CASSGRDRDGYGYTF | TGTGCCAGCTCGGGCCGGGACAGGGATGGATATGGCTACACCTTC
TRBJ1-3 | TRBV4-1 | . | few | CASSQDAYQQAIAGNTIYF | TGCGCCAGCAGCCAAGATGCCTATCAACAGGCAATCGCCGGAAACACCATATATTTT
TRBJ1-2 | TRBV9 | . | . | CASSVAGRDYGYTF | TGTGCCAGCAGCGTGGCGGGCAGGGACTATGGCTACACCTTC
TRBJ1-2 | TRBV6-5 | TRBD1 | . | CASSPGTGGFYGYTF | TGTGCCAGCAGCCCCGGGACAGGGGGCTTCTATGGCTACACCTTC
TRBJ2-7 | TRBV20-1 | TRBD1 | . | CSASPRDRGPYEQYF | TGCAGTGCCAGTCCCCGGGACAGGGGGCCGTACGAGCAGTACTTC
TRBJ2-3 | TRBV11-2 | TRBD2 | . | CASSKGLAGNTDTQYF | TGTGCCAGCAGCAAGGGACTAGCGGGGAACACAGATACGCAGTATTTT